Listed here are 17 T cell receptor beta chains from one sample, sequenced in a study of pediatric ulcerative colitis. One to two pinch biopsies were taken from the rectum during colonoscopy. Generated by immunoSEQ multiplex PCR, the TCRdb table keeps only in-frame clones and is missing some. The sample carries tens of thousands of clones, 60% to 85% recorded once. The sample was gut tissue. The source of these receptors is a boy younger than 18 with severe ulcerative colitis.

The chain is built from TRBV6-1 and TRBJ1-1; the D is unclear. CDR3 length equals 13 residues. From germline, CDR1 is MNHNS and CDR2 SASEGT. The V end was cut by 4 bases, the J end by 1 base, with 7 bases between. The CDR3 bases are TGTGCCAGCAGTGCAAAGGCGAACACTGAAGCTTTCTTT. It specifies CASSAKANTEAFF.

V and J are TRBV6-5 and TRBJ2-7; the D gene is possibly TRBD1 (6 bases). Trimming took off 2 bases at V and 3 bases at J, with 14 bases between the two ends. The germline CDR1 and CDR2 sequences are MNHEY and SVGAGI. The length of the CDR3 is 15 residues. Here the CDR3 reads CASSYRQDPFYEQYF. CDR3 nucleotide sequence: TGTGCCAGCAGTTACAGACAGGACCCGTTCTACGAGCAGTACTTC.

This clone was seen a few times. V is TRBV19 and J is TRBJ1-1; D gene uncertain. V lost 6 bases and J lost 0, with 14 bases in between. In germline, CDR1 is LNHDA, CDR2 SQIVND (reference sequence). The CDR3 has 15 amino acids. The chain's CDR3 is CASSLTLTMNTEAFF. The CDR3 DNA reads TGTGCCAGTAGCCTTACACTGACGATGAACACTGAAGCTTTCTTT. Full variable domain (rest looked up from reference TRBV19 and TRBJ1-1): DGGITQSPKYLFRKEGQNVTLSCEQNLNHDAMYWYRQDPGQGLRLIYYSQIVNDFQKGDIAEGYSVSREKKESFPLTVTSAQKNPTAFYLCASSLTLTMNTEAFFGQGTRLTVV.

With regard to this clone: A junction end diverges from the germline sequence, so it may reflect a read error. Here the CDR3 DNA reads TGTGCCAGTAGTACCCCCGGACACCCGCTTCTTCCGGGAGACTGGGAAAGATATGCCTTC. Its protein is CASSTPGHPLLPGDWERYAF. J is TRBJ1-2 and V is TRBV19; perhaps TRBD1 as D (5 bases). CDR1 and CDR2 from the germline V gene are LNHDA and SQIVND (reference sequence). The CDR3 is 20 residues long.

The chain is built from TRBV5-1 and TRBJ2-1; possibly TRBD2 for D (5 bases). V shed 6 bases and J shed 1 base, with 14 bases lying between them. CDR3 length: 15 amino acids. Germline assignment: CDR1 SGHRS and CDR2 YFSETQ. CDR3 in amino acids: CASTRGSGSYNEQFF. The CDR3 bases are TGCGCCAGCACCCGAGGGAGTGGATCCTACAATGAGCAGTTCTTC.

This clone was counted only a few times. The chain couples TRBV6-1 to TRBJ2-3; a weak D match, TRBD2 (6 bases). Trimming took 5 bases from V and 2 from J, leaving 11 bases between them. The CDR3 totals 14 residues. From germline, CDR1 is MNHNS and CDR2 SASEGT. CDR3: CASSLGGTTDTQYF. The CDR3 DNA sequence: TGTGCCAGCAGTTTGGGGGGAACCACAGATACGCAGTATTTT.

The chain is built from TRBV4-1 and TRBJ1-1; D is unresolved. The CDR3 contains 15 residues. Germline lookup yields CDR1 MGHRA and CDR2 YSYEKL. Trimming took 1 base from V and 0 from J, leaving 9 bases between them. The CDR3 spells CASSQAWRVNTEAFF. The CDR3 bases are TGCGCCAGCAGCCAAGCATGGAGGGTGAACACTGAAGCTTTCTTT.

CDR3: CASSPSGTTYEQYF. CDR3 DNA: TGCGCCAGCAGCCCGTCCGGGACAACCTACGAGCAGTACTTC. The chain has TRBV4-1 and TRBJ2-7; D possibly corresponds to TRBD1 (6 bases). The CDR3 has 14 amino acids. Germline V gene sequence: CDR1 MGHRA, CDR2 YSYEKL. Trimming shortened V by 4 bases and J by 2 bases, and 12 bases separated the two germline ends.

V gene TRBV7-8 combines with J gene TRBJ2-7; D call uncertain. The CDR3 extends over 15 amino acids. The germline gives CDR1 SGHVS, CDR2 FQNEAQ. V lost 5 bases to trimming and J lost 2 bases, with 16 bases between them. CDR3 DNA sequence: TGTGCCAGCAGCGGTTCCGGTATGGGGACCTACGAGCAGTACTTC. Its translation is CASSGSGMGTYEQYF.

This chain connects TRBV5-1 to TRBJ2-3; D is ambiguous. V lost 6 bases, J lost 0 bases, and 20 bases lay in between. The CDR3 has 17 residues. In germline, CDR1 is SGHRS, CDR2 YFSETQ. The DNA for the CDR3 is TGCGCCAGCAACGCCGGCGCGGAAACCATTAGCACAGATACGCAGTATTTT. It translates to CASNAGAETISTDTQYF.

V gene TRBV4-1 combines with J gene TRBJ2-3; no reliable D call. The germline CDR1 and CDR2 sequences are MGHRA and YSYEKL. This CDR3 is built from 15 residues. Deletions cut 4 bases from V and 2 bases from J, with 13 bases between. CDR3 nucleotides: TGCGCCAGCAGCCTAAAGACACCTTCCACAGATACGCAGTATTTT. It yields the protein CASSLKTPSTDTQYF.

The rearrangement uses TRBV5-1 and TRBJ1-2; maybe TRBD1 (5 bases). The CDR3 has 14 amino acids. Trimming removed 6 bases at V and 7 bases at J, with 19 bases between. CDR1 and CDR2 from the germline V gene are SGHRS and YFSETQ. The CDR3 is CASTFFAGFRGYTF. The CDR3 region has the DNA TGCGCCAGCACCTTCTTTGCAGGGTTCCGTGGCTACACCTTC.

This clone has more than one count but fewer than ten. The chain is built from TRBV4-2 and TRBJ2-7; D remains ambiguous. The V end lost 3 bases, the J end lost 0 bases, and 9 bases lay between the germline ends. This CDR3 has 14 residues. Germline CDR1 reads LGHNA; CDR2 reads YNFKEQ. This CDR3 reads CASSQDVYSYEQYF. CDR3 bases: TGTGCCAGCAGCCAGGACGTGTACTCCTACGAGCAGTACTTC.

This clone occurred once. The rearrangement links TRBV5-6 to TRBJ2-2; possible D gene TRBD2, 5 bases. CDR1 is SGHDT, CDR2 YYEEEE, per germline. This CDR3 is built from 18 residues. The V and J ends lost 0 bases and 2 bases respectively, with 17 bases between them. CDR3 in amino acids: CASSLVRGQNPNTGELFF. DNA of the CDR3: TGTGCCAGCAGCTTGGTTAGAGGGCAGAACCCAAACACCGGGGAGCTGTTTTTT.

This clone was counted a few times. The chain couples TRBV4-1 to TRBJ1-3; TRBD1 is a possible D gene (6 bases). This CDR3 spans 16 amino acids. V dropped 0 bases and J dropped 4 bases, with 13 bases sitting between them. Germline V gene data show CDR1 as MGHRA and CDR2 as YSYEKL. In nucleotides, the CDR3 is TGCGCCAGCAGCCAAGACGTCCCAGGGGTGGGAAACACCATATATTTT. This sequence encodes CASSQDVPGVGNTIYF.

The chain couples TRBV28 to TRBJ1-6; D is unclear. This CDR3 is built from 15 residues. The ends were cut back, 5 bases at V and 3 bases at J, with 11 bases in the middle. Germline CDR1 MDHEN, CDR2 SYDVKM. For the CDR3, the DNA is TGTGCCAGCAGTCCCTTGACACGCTATAATTCACCCCTCCACTTT. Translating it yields CASSPLTRYNSPLHF.

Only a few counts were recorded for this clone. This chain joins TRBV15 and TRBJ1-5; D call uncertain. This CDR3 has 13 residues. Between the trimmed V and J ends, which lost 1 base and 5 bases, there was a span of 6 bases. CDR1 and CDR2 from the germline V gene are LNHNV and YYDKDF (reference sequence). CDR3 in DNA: TGTGCCACCAGCAGAGGGCGGGATCAGCCCCAGCATTTT. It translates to CATSRGRDQPQHF. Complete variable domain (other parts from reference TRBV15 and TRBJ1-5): DAMVIQNPRYQVTQFGKPVTLSCSQTLNHNVMYWYQQKSSQAPKLLFHYYDKDFNNEADTPDNFQSRRPNTSFCFLDIRSPGLGDTAMYLCATSRGRDQPQHFGDGTRLSIL.